Following are 15 T cell receptor beta chains from one sample sequenced in a study of T cell responses to AZD1222 COVID-19 vaccine. This table comes from immunoSEQ multiplex PCR, and its TCRdb copy is limited to in-frame clones, with some not included. The sample lists around 100,000 clones, roughly 88% seen once, with over 15% in the top ten. The sample was peripheral blood, taken on day 0 of AZD1222 vaccination. The receptors originated from an adult in good health.

V gene TRBV12-3 or TRBV12-4 combines with J gene TRBJ1-1; D call uncertain. Trimming shortened V by 7 bases and J by 1 base, and 10 bases separated the two germline ends. The length of the CDR3 is 13 residues. CDR3 DNA: TGTGCCAGCACCCTAAACGGGAACACTGAAGCTTTCTTT. This gives the protein CASTLNGNTEAFF.

In DNA, the CDR3 is TGTGCCAGCAGCTCGCCTATCTACGAGCAGTACTTC. Translated, it gives CASSSPIYEQYF. The rearrangement joins TRBV7-9 to TRBJ2-7; D not resolved. The CDR3 extends over 12 amino acids. V dropped 4 bases and J dropped 3 bases, with 7 bases sitting between them. Per the germline V gene, CDR1 is SEHNR and CDR2 is FQNEAQ (reference sequence).

The genes are TRBV28 and TRBJ2-7; 7 bases are a match to TRBD1. Germline loops: CDR1 MDHEN, CDR2 SYDVKM. The CDR3 contains 15 residues. V dropped 6 bases and J dropped 5; count of bases not matched to a gene: 13. The CDR3 spells CASRQPRQGGNEQYF. The CDR3 coding sequence is TGTGCCAGCAGACAACCCCGACAGGGTGGAAACGAGCAGTACTTC.

The chain employs TRBV28 and TRBJ1-1; weak D call: TRBD1 (5 bases). Looked up from germline, CDR1 is MDHEN and CDR2 is SYDVKM. The CDR3 is made up of 15 amino acids. Trimming took off 1 base at V and 1 base at J, with 10 bases between the two ends. CDR3 nucleotide sequence: TGTGCCAGCAGTTTATTGTGGGGGAGGAACACTGAAGCTTTCTTT. Translation: CASSLLWGRNTEAFF.

The chain employs TRBV3-1 (or the pseudogene TRBV3-2) and TRBJ1-1; D unresolved. Germline CDR1 and CDR2: LGHDT and YNNKEL (reference sequence). Trimming took off 1 base at V and 7 bases at J, with 13 bases between the two ends. CDR3 length equals 14 residues. The CDR3 DNA reads TGTGCCAGCAGCCAAGTTGATGGAAGGAATGAAGCTTTCTTT. Its protein product is CASSQVDGRNEAFF.

The rearrangement links TRBV5-8 to TRBJ1-4; D possibly corresponds to TRBD1 (6 bases). The CDR3 loop spans 16 amino acids. Germline CDR1 reads SGHTS; CDR2 reads YDEGEE. V dropped 4 bases and J dropped 0 bases, with 13 bases sitting between them. Here the CDR3 reads CASSLGGATTNEKLFF. The CDR3 DNA sequence: TGTGCCAGCAGCCTCGGGGGGGCAACAACTAATGAAAAACTGTTTTTT.

V and J are TRBV10-3 and TRBJ2-5; no reliable D call. Germline V gene data show CDR1 as ENHRY and CDR2 as SYGVKD. V was clipped by 0 bases and J by 5 bases, with 13 bases between them. This CDR3 has 15 residues. The CDR3 DNA reads as TGTGCCATCAGTGAGTCACCAGATATCTGGGAGACCCAGTACTTC. Translation: CAISESPDIWETQYF.

The genes are TRBV19 and TRBJ1-2; D gene ambiguous. The V end lost 3 bases, the J end lost 1 base, and 9 bases lay between the germline ends. CDR3 length equals 14 residues. The germline V gene has CDR1 LNHDA and CDR2 SQIVND (reference sequence). This CDR3 is CASSISGFNYGYTF. In DNA form, the CDR3 reads TGTGCCAGTAGTATCTCCGGATTTAACTATGGCTACACCTTC.

This clone appeared once. The chain is built from TRBV19 and TRBJ1-1; D is perhaps TRBD1 (5 bases). Trimming stripped 5 bases from V and 3 bases from J, with 16 bases between. The CDR3 loop spans 15 amino acids. Germline V CDR1 and CDR2: LNHDA, SQIVND (reference sequence). The DNA for the CDR3 is TGTGCCAGTAGTCCCCGCTGGGGGGTGGACACTGAAGCTTTCTTT. Its protein product is CASSPRWGVDTEAFF.

V is TRBV20-1 and J is TRBJ2-5; D gene unclear. The germline CDR1 and CDR2 sequences are DFQATT and SNEGSKA (reference sequence). The length of the CDR3 is 10 residues. V dropped 8 bases and J dropped 4 bases, with 8 bases sitting between them. The chain's CDR3 is CSTNPETQYF. The CDR3 bases are TGCAGTACGAATCCAGAGACCCAGTACTTC.

This clone was seen a handful of times. The V call is TRBV6-5, the J call TRBJ1-6, with 7 nucleotides matching TRBD1. The V gene end was trimmed by 0 bases and the J gene end by 8 bases; junction bases not matched to a gene: 7. This CDR3 region has 16 residues. Germline V gene sequence: CDR1 MNHEY, CDR2 SVGAGI. CDR3 amino acids: CASSYSIGTVHSPLHF. The CDR3 coding sequence is TGTGCCAGCAGTTACTCGATTGGGACAGTTCATTCACCCCTCCACTTT.

The gene calls are TRBV28 and TRBJ1-2; 8 bases are shared with TRBD1. CDR1 MDHEN and CDR2 SYDVKM come from the germline V gene. Germline trimming cut 6 bases from V and 4 bases from J; bases unmatched to any gene: 13. CDR3 length: 16 residues. The CDR3 DNA follows: TGTGCCAGCAGGCGCACAAACAGGGGGGCCGGCTATGGCTACACCTTC. This codes for CASRRTNRGAGYGYTF.

The J gene is TRBJ1-2, the V gene TRBV9, with D maybe TRBD1 (6 bases). Germline V gene data show CDR1 as SGDLS and CDR2 as YYNGEE. Trimming removed 0 bases from V and 4 bases from J, with 13 bases in between. The CDR3 is 15 amino acids. CDR3 protein: CASSVGAGAGYGYTF. In DNA, the CDR3 is TGTGCCAGCAGCGTAGGGGCAGGGGCGGGCTATGGCTACACCTTC.

The chain has TRBV5-4 and TRBJ1-6, with 9 nucleotides matching TRBD1. There are 13 residues in the CDR3. V was pared by 3 bases and J by 8 bases, with 0 bases of the junction left unmatched. Germline CDR1 is SGHNT and CDR2 is YYREEE (reference sequence). CDR3 sequence (DNA): TGTGCCAGCAGCTGGGACAGGGATTCACCCCTCCACTTT. Translating it yields CASSWDRDSPLHF.

The chain carries TRBV3-1 (or the pseudogene TRBV3-2) and TRBJ1-4; tentative D call: TRBD1 (5 bases). The CDR3 has 13 amino acids. V was shortened by 4 bases and J by 8 bases, with 11 bases between the two germline ends. Per germline, CDR1 LGHDT and CDR2 YNNKEL (reference sequence). CDR3 loop: CASSPTGAEKLFF. Here the CDR3 DNA reads TGTGCCAGCAGCCCGACCGGGGCAGAAAAACTGTTTTTT.